This passage covers 22 T cell receptor beta chains from one sample sequenced in a study of shared clonotypes between healthy human individuals. CD8 cells classed as naive were CD45RO-negative and positively selected for CCR7, excluding terminally differentiated effector memory CD45RA+ cells. Method: immunoSEQ multiplex PCR; TCRdb's copy keeps in-frame clones and lacks some. The repertoire holds more than 2 million clones, with just under 95% as singletons. Specimen: naive CD8+ T cells sorted from blood. The receptor source for this set is a man younger than 30 in good health.

The chain uses TRBV4-3 and TRBJ1-5; D is possibly TRBD1 (5 bases). Germline CDR1 and CDR2: LGHNA and YSLEER. The V and J ends lost 4 bases and 1 base respectively, with 20 bases between them. This CDR3 has 18 amino acids. CDR3 sequence: CASSPHPPGAESNQPQHF. CDR3 in DNA: TGCGCCAGCAGCCCCCATCCGCCCGGGGCAGAAAGCAATCAGCCCCAGCATTTT.

This chain joins TRBV5-8 and TRBJ1-3; D call uncertain. Looked up from germline, CDR1 is SGHTS and CDR2 is YDEGEE. Trimming took 6 bases from V and 14 from J, leaving 6 bases between them. The CDR3 extends over 8 amino acids. The CDR3 protein is CASTQLYF. CDR3 nucleotides: TGTGCCAGCACCCAGCTATATTTT.

The V and J genes are TRBV2 and TRBJ2-7; D ambiguous. The CDR3 is 13 residues long. The germline gives CDR1 SNHLY, CDR2 FYNNEI. V gave up 6 bases and J gave up 0 bases, with 9 bases separating them. Here the CDR3 reads CASRASPSYEQYF. The CDR3 region has the DNA TGTGCCAGCAGGGCGTCGCCCTCCTACGAGCAGTACTTC.

This clone was recorded only once. V and J are TRBV13 and TRBJ2-7, with D maybe TRBD2 (5 bases). Trimming took off 0 bases at V and 8 bases at J, with 11 bases between the two ends. This CDR3 is 13 amino acids long. Per germline, CDR1 PRHDT and CDR2 FYEKMQ (reference sequence). CDR3 amino acids: CASSLGLGGQQYF. CDR3 sequence (DNA): TGTGCCAGCAGCTTAGGCCTCGGCGGGCAGCAGTACTTC. Full variable domain (outside the CDR3, taken from reference TRBV13 and TRBJ2-7): AAGVIQSPRHLIKEKRETATLKCYPIPRHDTVYWYQQGPGQDPQFLISFYEKMQSDKGSIPDRFSAQQFSDYHSELNMSSLELGDSALYFCASSLGLGGQQYFGPGTRLTVT.

The chain joins TRBV5-6 to TRBJ2-7; TRBD1 matches 11 bases. The CDR3 is 14 amino acids. The V segment lost 4 bases and the J segment 6 bases; nucleotides outside the gene matches: 6. CDR1 is SGHDT and CDR2 is YYEEEE in the germline V gene. CDR3 DNA sequence: TGTGCCAGCAGCCTAGGACAGGGGGCTTTCGAGCAGTACTTC. This encodes CASSLGQGAFEQYF.

The chain couples TRBV11-2 to TRBJ2-7, with TRBD2 identical over 7 bases. The CDR3 spans 16 residues. Unmatched junction bases numbered 8, after V lost 3 bases and J lost 0 bases. CDR1 is SGHAT and CDR2 is FQNNGV in the germline V gene. The CDR3 DNA sequence: TGTGCCAGCAGCTTTAGCTTGCGGGAGAGCTCCTACGAGCAGTACTTC. This codes for CASSFSLRESSYEQYF.

Remarks on this clone: This sample also contains other DNA sequences that code for the same CDR3. The rearrangement links TRBV29-1 to TRBJ1-2, with TRBD1 as a possible D gene (6 bases). Germline V CDR1 and CDR2: SQVTM, ANQGSEA. The CDR3 length is 13 residues. Trimming cost V 6 bases and J 4 bases, with 15 bases left between them. CDR3 sequence: CSVRTGWGYGYTF. DNA of the CDR3: TGCAGCGTGCGAACAGGGTGGGGCTATGGCTACACCTTC.

This clone was detected only once. At one end the junction does not follow the germline gene, possibly because of a read error. CDR3 in amino acids: CASSEGQAPTDTQYF. CDR3 nucleotide sequence: TGTGCCAGCAGCGAAGGACAGGCCCCCACAGATACGCAGTATTTT. The V call is TRBV6-1, the J call TRBJ2-3; 7 bases are shared with TRBD1. This CDR3 comprises 15 residues. CDR1 and CDR2 (germline): MNHNS, SASEGT.

On this clone: The same CDR3 arises from other DNA sequences in this sample as well. The V gene is TRBV19, the J gene TRBJ2-7, with 10 bases matching TRBD1. V lost 6 bases to trimming and J lost 4 bases; unmatched junction nucleotides: 6. Germline loops: CDR1 LNHDA, CDR2 SQIVND (reference sequence). The CDR3 is 14 amino acids. CDR3 region: CASSPGTGEYEQYF. As DNA, the CDR3 is TGTGCCAGTAGCCCCGGGACAGGGGAATACGAGCAGTACTTC.

This clone was recorded only once. This chain uses TRBV6-5 with TRBJ2-3; the D gene is possibly TRBD2 (5 bases). Germline V gene lookup returns CDR1 MNHEY and CDR2 SVGAGI. With 2 bases removed from V and 0 bases from J, the gap between germline ends came to 9 bases. CDR3 length: 15 residues. The CDR3 reads CASSYNRLSTDTQYF. In DNA, the CDR3 is TGTGCCAGCAGTTACAACAGACTAAGCACAGATACGCAGTATTTT.

This sequence joins TRBV30 and TRBJ2-5; D might be TRBD1 (6 bases). The end of the DNA aligns better with TRBJ2-7, so the J call may be wrong. Germline V CDR1 and CDR2: GTSNPN, SVGIG (reference sequence). The length of the CDR3 is 13 residues. Written as DNA, the CDR3 is TGTGCCTGGAGTGCCCGGACAGCCTACGAGCAGTACTTC. It codes for CAWSARTAYEQYF.

The chain recombines TRBV7-6 with TRBJ2-3; the D is unclear. This CDR3 has 15 residues. CDR1 is SGHVS and CDR2 is FNYEAQ in the germline V gene. Deletions cut 0 bases from V and 4 bases from J, with 11 bases between. The DNA for the CDR3 is TGTGCCAGCAGCTTAGCGCCAGGTGGGGCAGATACGCAGTATTTT. Amino acid sequence: CASSLAPGGADTQYF.

This clone was picked up one time. The chain uses TRBV9 and TRBJ2-3; D is unresolved. Germline V lookup: CDR1 SGDLS, CDR2 YYNGEE. The V end was cut by 3 bases, the J end by 3 bases, with 17 bases between. The CDR3 is 16 residues long. CDR3 nucleotide sequence: TGTGCCAGCAGCGGGAGTACAGAGATACTAACAGATACGCAGTATTTT. As protein: CASSGSTEILTDTQYF.

The CDR3 sequence is CASSLEGAQTEAFF. CDR3 sequence (DNA): TGCGCCAGCAGCTTGGAGGGGGCGCAAACTGAAGCTTTCTTT. The chain combines TRBV5-1 with TRBJ1-1; TRBD1 matches at 7 bases. The J segment lost 5 bases and the V segment lost 0 bases, leaving 4 bases of the junction unmatched. CDR3 size: 14 residues. Per the germline V gene, CDR1 is SGHRS and CDR2 is YFSETQ.

V is TRBV6-6 and J is TRBJ2-5, with D possibly matching TRBD1 (5 bases). This CDR3 is built from 13 residues. V was cut by 5 bases and J by 5 bases, with 12 bases left in between. Germline lookup yields CDR1 MNHNY and CDR2 SVGAGI (reference sequence). The CDR3 is CASSQTVRETQYF. CDR3 in DNA: TGTGCCAGCAGTCAGACAGTCCGGGAGACCCAGTACTTC.

The genes are TRBV4-1 and TRBJ2-3; no definite D call. The CDR3 runs to 15 residues. With 3 bases removed from V and 0 bases from J, the gap between germline ends came to 10 bases. The germline CDR1 and CDR2 sequences are MGHRA and YSYEKL. The chain's CDR3 is CASSHASPSTDTQYF. As DNA, the CDR3 is TGCGCCAGCAGCCATGCCAGTCCTAGCACAGATACGCAGTATTTT.

CDR3 bases: TGTGCCAGCAGCCTTGCATTGGAGTCCTCTGGAAACACCATATATTTT. It yields the protein CASSLALESSGNTIYF. V and J are TRBV9 and TRBJ1-3; no definite D call. Germline values: CDR1 SGDLS, CDR2 YYNGEE. CDR3 length equals 16 residues. Trimming took 4 bases from V and 0 from J, leaving 14 bases between them.

CDR3 in amino acids: CATSRDGRWTESGANVLTF. In DNA, the CDR3 is TGTGCCACCAGCAGAGATGGAAGGTGGACAGAATCTGGGGCCAACGTCCTGACTTTC. The chain uses TRBV15 and TRBJ2-6, with a weak D call TRBD1 (6 bases). In germline, CDR1 is LNHNV, CDR2 YYDKDF (reference sequence). V dropped 0 bases and J dropped 1 base, with 16 bases sitting between them. The CDR3 runs 19 residues.

The gene calls are TRBV30 and TRBJ2-7; TRBD1 matches 8 bases. There are 12 residues in the CDR3. The V and J ends lost 8 bases and 2 bases, in that order; junction bases with no gene match: 5. From germline, CDR1 is GTSNPN and CDR2 SVGIG (reference sequence). The CDR3 spells CARGQGTYEQYF. CDR3 sequence (DNA): TGTGCCCGAGGACAGGGTACCTACGAGCAGTACTTC.

The chain employs TRBV6-1 and TRBJ2-7; D ambiguous. The CDR3 sequence is 17 residues long. Deletions cut 2 bases from V and 2 bases from J, with 19 bases between. CDR1 is MNHNS, CDR2 SASEGT, per germline. CDR3 DNA: TGTGCCAGCAGTGAATTCGTATCCGGTACCGCCGCCTACGAGCAGTACTTC. Its protein is CASSEFVSGTAAYEQYF.

V usage is TRBV13 and J usage is TRBJ2-7; tentative D call: TRBD2 (6 bases). There are 14 residues in the CDR3. The germline V gene has CDR1 PRHDT and CDR2 FYEKMQ (reference sequence). V shed 2 bases and J shed 1 base, with 9 bases lying between them. The CDR3 nucleotides read TGTGCCAGCAGCTTAAGCGCGGGATCCTACGAGCAGTACTTC. Amino acid sequence: CASSLSAGSYEQYF.

This sequence joins TRBV6-1 and TRBJ2-5, with D possibly being TRBD2 (5 bases). Deletions cut 10 bases from V and 5 bases from J, with 11 bases between. Germline lookup yields CDR1 MNHNS and CDR2 SASEGT. The CDR3 runs 11 residues. The chain's CDR3 is CAKRDSETQYF. CDR3 bases: TGTGCCAAACGGGATAGCGAGACCCAGTACTTC.